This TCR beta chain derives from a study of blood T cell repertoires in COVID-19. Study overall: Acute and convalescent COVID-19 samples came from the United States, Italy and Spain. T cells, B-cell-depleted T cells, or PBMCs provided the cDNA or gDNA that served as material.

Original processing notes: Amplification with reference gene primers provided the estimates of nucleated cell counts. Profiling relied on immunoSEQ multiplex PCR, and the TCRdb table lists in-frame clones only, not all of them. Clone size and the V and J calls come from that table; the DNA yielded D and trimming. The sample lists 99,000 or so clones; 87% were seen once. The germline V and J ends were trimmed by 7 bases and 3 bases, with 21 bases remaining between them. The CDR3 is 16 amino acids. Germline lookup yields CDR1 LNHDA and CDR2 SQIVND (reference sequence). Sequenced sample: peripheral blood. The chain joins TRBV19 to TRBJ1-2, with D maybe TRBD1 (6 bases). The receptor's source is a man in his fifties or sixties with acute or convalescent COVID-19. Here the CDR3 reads CASTPGRGGGDYGYTF. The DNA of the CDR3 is TGTGCCAGTACCCCAGGACGTGGAGGGGGGGACTATGGCTACACCTTC.